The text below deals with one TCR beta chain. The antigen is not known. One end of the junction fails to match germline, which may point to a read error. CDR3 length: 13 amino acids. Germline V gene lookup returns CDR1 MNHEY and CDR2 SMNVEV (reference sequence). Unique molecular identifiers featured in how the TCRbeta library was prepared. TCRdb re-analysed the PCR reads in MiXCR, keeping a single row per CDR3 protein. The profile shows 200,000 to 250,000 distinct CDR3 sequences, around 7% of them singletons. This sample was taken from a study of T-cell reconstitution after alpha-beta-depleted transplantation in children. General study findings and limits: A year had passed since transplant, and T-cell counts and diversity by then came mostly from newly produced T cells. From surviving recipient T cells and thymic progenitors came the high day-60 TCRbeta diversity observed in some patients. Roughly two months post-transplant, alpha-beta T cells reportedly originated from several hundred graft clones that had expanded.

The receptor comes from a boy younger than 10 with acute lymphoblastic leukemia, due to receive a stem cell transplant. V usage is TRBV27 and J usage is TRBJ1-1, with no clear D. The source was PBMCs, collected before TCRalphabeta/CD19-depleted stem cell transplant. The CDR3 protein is CAISAATNTEAFF. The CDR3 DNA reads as TGTGCCATCAGTGCTGCGACAAACACTGAAGCTTTCTTT.